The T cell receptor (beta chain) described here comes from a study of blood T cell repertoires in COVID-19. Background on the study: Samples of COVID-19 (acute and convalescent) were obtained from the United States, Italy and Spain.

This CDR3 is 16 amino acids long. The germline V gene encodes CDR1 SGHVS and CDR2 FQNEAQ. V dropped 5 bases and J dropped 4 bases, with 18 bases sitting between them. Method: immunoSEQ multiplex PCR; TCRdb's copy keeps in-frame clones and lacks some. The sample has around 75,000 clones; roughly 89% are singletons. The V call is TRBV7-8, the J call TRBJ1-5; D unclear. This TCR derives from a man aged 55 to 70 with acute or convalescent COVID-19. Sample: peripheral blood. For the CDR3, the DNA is TGTGCCAGCAGCCTAACTCCAGGAGGTTGGAATCAGCCCCAGCATTTT. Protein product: CASSLTPGGWNQPQHF.